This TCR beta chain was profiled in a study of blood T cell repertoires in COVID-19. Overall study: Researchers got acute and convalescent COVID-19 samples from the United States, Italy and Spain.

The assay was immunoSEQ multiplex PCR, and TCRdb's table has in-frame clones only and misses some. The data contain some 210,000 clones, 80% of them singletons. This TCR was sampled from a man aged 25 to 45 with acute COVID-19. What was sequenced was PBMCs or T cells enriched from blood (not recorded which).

This CDR3 is CASSQQVPTGNTEAFF. DNA for the CDR3: TGTGCCAGCAGTCAACAGGTCCCAACTGGAAACACTGAAGCTTTCTTT. The chain links TRBV27 to TRBJ1-1, with D possibly being TRBD1 (5 bases). This CDR3 region has 16 residues. V lost 5 bases and J lost 2, with 18 bases in between. Germline lookup yields CDR1 MNHEY and CDR2 SMNVEV (reference sequence).